This T cell receptor (beta chain) appears in the sequencing data of a study of immune reconstitution after stem cell transplant in scleroderma (TCRdb year 2017). As regards this clonotype: What antigen it recognizes has not been identified. The sample holds no much larger clone one base away, and base qualities are not on file.

V is cut back by 4 bases and J by 6 bases, with 9 bases in the junction unmatched. Its CDR3 holds 16 amino acids, cysteine through phenylalanine. Here the CDR3 DNA is all that survives: 48 bases in frame from base 1. CDR1 and CDR2, looked up from the germline V gene, are MNHNS and SASEGT. Library method: RT-PCR. Instrument on record: Illumina MiSeq. TCRdb reanalyzed the raw reads on its own, using fastp at Q25 for trimming and MiXCR for clone calling, and kept in-frame beta chains. Rows are unified per CDR3 protein, each entry keeping the most common DNA and genes. Present in this sample are under 2,000 distinct CDR3 sequences, under 4.5% of which were seen just once. The ten biggest clones cover roughly 15% of the sample.

The sequence derives from a male donor with systemic sclerosis. Recombination joined TRBV6-1 with TRBJ2-1; TRBD1 matches 10 bases in the middle. The sample was collected before or after autologous hematopoietic stem cell transplantation (not recorded which). The CDR3 sequence is CASSGGGTGDPNEQFF. The DNA is as follows: TGTGCCAGCAGTGGAGGTGGGACAGGGGACCCCAATGAGCAGTTCTTC.